This T cell receptor (beta chain) was observed in a study of cytomegalovirus exposure and HLA in healthy donors. Overall study: Within an early data release were around 80 million unique TCRs drawn from HLA-typed donors.

Whole-study results and caveats: In vitro checks showed that a few CMV-associated chains really do target CMV antigens. The listing of fewer than 200 TCR beta chains classed them as cytomegalovirus-associated.

Concerning this clone itself: Its antigen is still unknown.

V shed 5 bases, J shed 7 bases, and the junction held 4 bases outside the gene matches. The CDR3 spans 14 residues. Germline CDR1 is SGHTA and CDR2 is FQGTGA. In the PCR, 60 Vbeta and 13 Jbeta primers were used. Assay used: immunoSEQ multiplex PCR; TCRdb lists only in-frame clones, some missing. The table records about 190,000 clones, roughly four fifths of them present only once. The chain combines TRBV7-3 with TRBJ2-1, with 11 bases that match TRBD2. The sample taken for sequencing was PBMCs. The sequence was collected from a man between 18 and 29 years old in good health and CMV-seronegative. CDR3 region: CASSPGLAENEQFF. CDR3 bases: TGTGCCAGCAGCCCGGGACTAGCGGAGAATGAGCAGTTCTTC.